Listed here are 5 T cell receptor beta chains from one sample, sequenced in a study of control samples from healthy donors and cancer patients. Here immunoSEQ multiplex PCR was the method, and the copy in TCRdb shows in-frame clones only, minus some. In the table there are approximately 82,000 clones, roughly 93% of which are singletons. Sequences were obtained from PBMCs. These receptors were collected from a woman aged 40-49 years with lung cancer.

CDR3 region: CASSFPTGLNTEAFF. CDR3 nucleotides: TGTGCCAGCAGCTTCCCGACAGGCCTGAACACTGAAGCTTTCTTT. This chain links TRBV5-4 with TRBJ1-1; D is possibly TRBD1 (6 bases). Trimming stripped 2 bases from V and 0 bases from J, with 11 bases between. CDR1 and CDR2 (germline): SGHNT, YYREEE (reference sequence). The CDR3 has 15 residues. Variable domain in full (rest from reference TRBV5-4 and TRBJ1-1): ETGVTQSPTHLIKTRGQQVTLRCSSQSGHNTVSWYQQALGQGPQFIFQYYREEENGRGNFPPRFSGLQFPNYSSELNVNALELDDSALYLCASSFPTGLNTEAFFGQGTRLTVV.

J is TRBJ1-2 and V is TRBV2; perhaps TRBD1 as D (6 bases). In germline, CDR1 is SNHLY, CDR2 FYNNEI. The CDR3 extends over 14 amino acids. Between the trimmed V and J ends, which lost 8 bases and 5 bases, there was a span of 18 bases. The chain's CDR3 is CASGEGGLEYGYTF. For the CDR3, the DNA is TGTGCCAGCGGCGAGGGGGGGTTAGAGTATGGCTACACCTTC.

The chain is built from TRBV7-6 and TRBJ2-7; no definite D call. With 1 base removed from V and 1 base from J, the gap between germline ends came to 8 bases. The CDR3 is 14 residues long. Germline CDR1 reads SGHVS; CDR2 reads FNYEAQ. CDR3 loop: CASSLGAASYEQYF. Written as DNA, the CDR3 is TGTGCCAGCAGCTTAGGGGCAGCATCCTACGAGCAGTACTTC.

The chain is built from TRBV3-1 (or the pseudogene TRBV3-2) and TRBJ2-5, with 10 nucleotides matching TRBD2. CDR1 LGHDT and CDR2 YNNKEL come from the germline V gene (reference sequence). The junction had 11 bases not matched to a gene; V was cut back by 0 bases and J by 4 bases. This CDR3 spans 18 amino acids. CDR3 sequence: CASSQDGEGLAGAETQYF. The DNA of the CDR3 is TGTGCCAGCAGCCAAGATGGGGAGGGGCTAGCGGGGGCAGAGACCCAGTACTTC.

This sequence joins TRBV29-1 and TRBJ2-7, with a tentative D call TRBD1 (6 bases). V was clipped by 4 bases and J by 3 bases, with 13 bases between them. CDR1 and CDR2 (germline): SQVTM, ANQGSEA. The length of the CDR3 is 13 residues. CDR3 amino acids: CSVGTVQDYEQYF. CDR3 coding DNA: TGCAGCGTTGGGACAGTTCAAGACTACGAGCAGTACTTC.